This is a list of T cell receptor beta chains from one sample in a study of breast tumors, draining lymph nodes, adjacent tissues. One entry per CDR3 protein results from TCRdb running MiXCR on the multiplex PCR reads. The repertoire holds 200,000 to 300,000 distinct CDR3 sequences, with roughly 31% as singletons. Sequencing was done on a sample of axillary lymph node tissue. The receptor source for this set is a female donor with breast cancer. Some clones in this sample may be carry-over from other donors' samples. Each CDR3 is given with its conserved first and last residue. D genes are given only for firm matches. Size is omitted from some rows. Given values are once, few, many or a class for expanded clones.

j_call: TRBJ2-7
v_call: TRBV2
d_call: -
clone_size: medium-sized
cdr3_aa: CASSARTPLEGQYF
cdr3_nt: TGTGCCAGCAGTGCTCGTACTCCGTTAGAGGGGCAGTACTTC

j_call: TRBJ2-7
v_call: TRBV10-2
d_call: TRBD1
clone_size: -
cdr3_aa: CASSADRVGYGQYF
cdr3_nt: TGCGCCAGCAGTGCCGACAGGGTAGGCTACGGGCAGTACTTC

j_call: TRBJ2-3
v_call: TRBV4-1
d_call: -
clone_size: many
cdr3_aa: CASSQGPSSSLDTQYF
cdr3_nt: TGCGCCAGCAGCCAAGGGCCCTCTTCTAGCTTAGATACGCAGTATTTT

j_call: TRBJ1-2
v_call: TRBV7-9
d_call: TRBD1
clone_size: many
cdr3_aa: CASSPRQGANYGYTF
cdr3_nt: TGTGCCAGCAGCCCCCGACAGGGGGCGAACTATGGCTACACCTTC

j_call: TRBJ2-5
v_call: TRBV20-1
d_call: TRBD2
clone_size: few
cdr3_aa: CSAPASGLGAISETQYF
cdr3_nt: TGCAGTGCGCCAGCCTCGGGACTAGGAGCAATTTCGGAGACCCAGTACTTC

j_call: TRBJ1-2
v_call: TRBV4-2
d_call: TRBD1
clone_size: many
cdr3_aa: CASSLGQGADYGYTF
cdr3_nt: TGTGCCAGCAGCCTTGGACAGGGGGCAGACTATGGCTACACCTTC

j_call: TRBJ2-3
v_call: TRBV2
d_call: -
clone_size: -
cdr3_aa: CASREGVTDTQYF
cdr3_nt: TGTGCCAGCAGGGAGGGGGTCACAGATACGCAGTACTTT

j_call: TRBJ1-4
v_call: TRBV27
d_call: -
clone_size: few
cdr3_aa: CASSLEGATNEKLFF
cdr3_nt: TGTGCCAGCAGTTTGGAGGGAGCAACTAATGAAAAACTGTTTTTT

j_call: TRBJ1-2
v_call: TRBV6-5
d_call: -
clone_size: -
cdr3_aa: CASSHEEGGDGYTF
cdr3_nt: TGTGCCAGCAGTCACGAGGAGGGCGGGGATGGCTACACCTTC

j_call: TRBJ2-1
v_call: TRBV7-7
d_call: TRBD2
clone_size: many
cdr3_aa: CASSLTSGTNEQFF
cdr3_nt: TGTGCTAGCAGCCTGACTAGCGGGACAAATGAGCAGTTCTTC

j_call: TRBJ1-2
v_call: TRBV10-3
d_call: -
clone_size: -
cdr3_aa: CAISEDRKANYGYTF
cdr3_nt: TGTGCCATCAGTGAGGACAGGAAAGCTAACTATGGCTACACCTTC

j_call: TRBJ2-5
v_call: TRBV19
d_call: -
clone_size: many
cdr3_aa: CASSAKPPPQETQYF
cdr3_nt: TGTGCCAGTAGTGCGAAACCCCCCCCACAAGAGACCCAGTACTTC

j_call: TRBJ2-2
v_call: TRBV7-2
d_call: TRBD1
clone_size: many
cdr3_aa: CASSLATGTGELFF
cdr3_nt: TGTGCCAGCAGCTTAGCGACAGGGACCGGGGAGCTGTTTTTT

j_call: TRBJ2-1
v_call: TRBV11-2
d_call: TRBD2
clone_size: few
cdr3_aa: CASSLVASGRTSFGGNEQFF
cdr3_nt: TGTGCCAGCAGCTTAGTGGCTAGCGGGAGAACCAGCTTCGGTGGCAATGAGCAGTTCTTC

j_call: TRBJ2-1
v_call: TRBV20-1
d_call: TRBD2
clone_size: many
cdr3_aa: CSAQGTSSTYNEQFF
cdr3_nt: TGCAGTGCCCAGGGGACTAGCAGCACCTACAATGAGCAGTTCTTC